The TCR beta chain under discussion was sequenced for a study of long-term antiretroviral therapy in people with HIV. An immunoSEQ assay, version v3.0, was performed at survey level. TCRdb keeps only in-frame clones here, not all; method: immunoSEQ multiplex PCR. The sample contains 20,000 to 30,000 clones, roughly 89% of which appear only once. Remarks on this clone: What it binds is unknown.

People in the study who had HIV all got their treatment in the United States. Findings of the study overall: Adherence to ART, viral resistance and therapy changes lacked any data.

The sample was unsorted PBMCs, taken 1.8 years before starting antiretroviral therapy. The TCR originated in a man between 45 and 60 years old with HIV.

CDR3 protein: CASRSNAGQSTYEQYF. CDR3 sequence (DNA): TGCGCCAGCAGGTCGAACGCAGGACAGAGTACCTACGAGCAGTACTTC. This chain uses TRBV5-1 with TRBJ2-7; tentatively, D is TRBD1 (6 bases). CDR1 SGHRS and CDR2 YFSETQ come from the germline V gene. CDR3 size: 16 residues. V was shortened by 5 bases and J by 2 bases, with 20 bases between the two germline ends.